This TCR beta chain comes out of a study of CD8+ T cells in alopecia areata. About the study: Treated individuals took tofacitinib by mouth, 5 to 10 mg twice daily.

Germline V CDR1 and CDR2: LNHDA, SQIVND (reference sequence). The CDR3 consists of 14 residues. V was pared by 1 base and J by 3 bases, with 1 base of the junction left unmatched. cDNA prepared by RNA extraction and subsequent reverse transcription served as the template for sequencing. The data were produced by immunoSEQ multiplex PCR, yet TCRdb's version contains in-frame clones alone and is incomplete. The table shows 130,000 or so clones, with 86% occurring only once. Study-level points and caveats: Scalp clonality and expanded CD8+ clones among the top 100 showed significant decreases with tofacitinib. Alopecia totalis/universalis scalp especially showed more expanded CD8+ clones than normal scalp.

Regarding this clone: Its antigen is not known. The same CDR3 arises from other DNA sequences in this sample as well.

Treatment indicated: oral pan-JAK inhibitor, 5-10 mg twice daily. This chain connects TRBV19 to TRBJ2-7; TRBD2 agrees at 9 bases. Sample: CD8+ T cells sorted from blood, taken at week 4, from a patient treated with tofacitinib. The TCR comes from a human donor with alopecia areata. CDR3 loop: CASSIGLADYEQYF. In nucleotides, the CDR3 is TGTGCCAGTAGTATAGGACTAGCGGACTACGAGCAGTACTTC.